The TCR beta chain described here comes from a study of cytomegalovirus exposure and HLA in healthy donors (dated by TCRdb to 2016 to 2017). Describing the broader study: An earlier analysis of 587 of the donors reported 250 to 300 Gb of sequence data and more than 90 million unique TCR beta sequences from about 179 million T cells. HLA typing covered class I and class II loci at four-digit resolution. Using immunosequencing, the study profiled T cell repertoires from fewer than 850 subjects and related those repertoires to cytomegalovirus serostatus. Among several hundred genotyped donors of the cohort, an average of around 220,000 unique TCR beta nucleotide sequences was sequenced per donor, of which approximately 19% were non-productive. An early release covering just under 650 HLA-typed donors comprised about 320 gigabases of sequencing data and approximately 80 million unique TCR sequences. Because of strong linkage in the cohort, five DR-DQ haplotypes were treated as single units for association and clustering. Donor age, sex, ethnicity and CMV serostatus were collected together with the repertoire data. In the later analysis, no new phenotypic data were used to find candidate immune exposures; instead, reliance was placed on TCR beta sequences and their occurrence across donors. An earlier analysis of 450 to 750 of the donors used high-throughput TCR beta sequencing to judge whether each TCR beta V gene segment behaved as functional or pseudogenic. The number of donors typed differed by locus, with roughly 620-630 for A, B, C, DRB1 and DQB1, roughly 520 for DQA1, over 600 for DPA1, and approximately 470 for DPB1. Every repertoire in the discovery cohort had been generated on one and the same sequencing platform. The study was designed to test whether signatures of past pathogen exposure could be identified by cataloging public T cell receptors. Of the roughly 390 genotyped donors, over 65% fell in the genetic ancestry cluster associated with self-reported Caucasian donors. To predict cytomegalovirus infection status, the study combined high-throughput TCR immunosequencing, statistical association of individual TCRs with disease status, and machine learning. In a later analysis, previously published TCR beta repertoires from 550 to 750 donors were re-analyzed and high-resolution HLA genotyping was added so that TCR occurrence patterns could be studied. Along with the approximately 650-subject first cohort, a separate validation cohort of over a hundred different subjects was used. Genome-wide SNP genotypes for about three fifths of the roughly 670 donors were used in a later genetic analysis, which treated that subset as a discovery cohort. Broad study findings and their caveats: Because counts were too low, around 17 rarely observed V segments, including chromosome 9 orphons, were left out of the earlier analysis of 500 to 650 of the donors. A later analysis associated 16,951 TCR beta sequences with specific HLA alleles at a false discovery rate of 0.05. In an earlier analysis of approximately 590 of the donors, most TCR beta V segments appeared in productive rearrangements about 87% or about 30% of the time, broadly matching IMGT annotations. Only TCR beta chains were sequenced in this cohort, and the absence of alpha or paired-chain data limited detectable features. According to a later analysis, most CMV-associated TCR beta chains appeared to be HLA-restricted, and the HLA associations seemed to be driven largely by CMV exposure. Presence/absence analyses assumed roughly uniform sequencing depth across donors, an assumption that may not hold. In vitro tests confirmed that three of the cytomegalovirus-associated TCR beta chains recognize cytomegalovirus antigens. A further reported finding was that TCR beta sequences accurately predicted the HLA-A and HLA-B alleles for most subjects in the first cohort. In a later genetic analysis, a missense DCLRE1C variant was associated with V-gene and J-gene trimming of TCR beta chains, and the association was replicated in an independent cohort. A later analysis reported that several top co-occurrence clusters appeared linked to parvovirus B19, influenza, CMV and Epstein-Barr virus. Compared with the 666-donor mean, donors in an Asian-associated ancestry cluster had fewer N-insertions in productive TCRs, according to a later genetic analysis. Assigning TCR associations to individual alleles was difficult when HLA alleles, especially DR and DQ, strongly co-occurred. Because HLA typing was unavailable for some donors at each locus, only the typed subset was used in association tests. A group of highly shared sequence variants was considered likely to be a technical artifact of the sequencing pipeline. A later analysis found that HLA-associated TCR beta chains were more clonally expanded and had lower generation probabilities than equally common non-associated chains. Linkage disequilibrium might explain the correlated functional status among segregating V segments, but an unknown experimental factor could not be ruled out. In the study, some 180 TCR beta chains were listed as associated with cytomegalovirus. The classifier was reported to diagnose cytomegalovirus status with high specificity and sensitivity in both the original and validation cohorts. Immune exposure information for the cohort was limited to CMV serostatus. In a later analysis, TCR association rates were found to vary across HLA loci, with the most associated TCRs seen for DRB1 alleles and the fewest for HLA-C alleles. The 87-base-pair reads could not distinguish some IMGT-functional V segments, including TRBV6-2 and TRBV6-3, so those segments were excluded. Most TCR sequences were observed very rarely across donors, whereas some public TCRs were present in many individuals. It was suggested by the authors that the approach could potentially be generalized to other disease states and immunological phenotypes.

A word on this clone: Its antigen target is currently unknown. Per-nucleotide qualities are absent, and no much larger clonotype sits a single base away.

Measured from the cysteine to the phenylalanine, the CDR3 is 15 residues long. The only DNA kept is the CDR3, 45 bases in frame from the first base. Trimming accounts for 5 bases at V and 0 bases at J, while the number of junction bases matched to no gene is 4. Based on the germline V gene (reference sequence), the CDR1 and CDR2 sequences are LNHDA and SQIVND. The library was built by means of the immunoSEQ multiplex PCR assay. For the multiplex PCR, a mixture combining 60 forward primers for TCR Vbeta segments and 13 reverse primers for TCR Jbeta segments was used. Amplification of the CDR3 region of rearranged TCR beta genes was performed with a multiplex PCR assay on genomic DNA. Amplified TCR beta libraries were sequenced as 87-base-pair reads on the Illumina HiSeq System. Processing in the source paper ran as follows. Across the 600 to 700 repertoires, a later analysis counted about 81 million unique TCR beta chains, around 11 million of which were shared by at least two donors. A nearest-neighbor algorithm error-corrected the raw reads and collapsed the reads into unique sequences, merging closely related sequences to remove PCR and sequencing errors. To assign V, D and J gene segments, CDR3 sequences were aligned to IMGT reference sequences. For a sequence to be retained, a match of at least six nucleotides to both a V gene segment and a J gene segment was required. A rearrangement counted as productive if the CDR3 had no stop codons and remained in frame with V and J, and every other rearrangement counted as non-productive. Following IMGT convention, CDR3 was defined as the stretch from the second conserved V-encoded cysteine up to the conserved J-encoded phenylalanine. The earlier analysis of more than 450 of the donors excluded sequences that lacked an unambiguous match to a single V gene segment. An earlier analysis of 587 of the donors classified V segments as functional when productive rearrangements were above 56.7% and as segregating when the standard deviation between donors was above 5%. A statistical classification framework was developed to diagnose cytomegalovirus status using the catalog of TCR beta chain sequences. In a later analysis, V and J genes were assigned by comparing TCR nucleotide sequences against IMGT/GENE-DB human TR gene sequences. In a later analysis, CDR3 sequences and most-parsimonious VDJ recombination scenarios were assigned using the TCRdist pipeline. A later analysis defined each TCR beta chain by its CDR3 amino acid sequence plus V-gene family, and excluded reads lacking a unique V-gene family. To address suspected cross-contamination and a sequencing artifact, a later analysis removed approximately 590 highly shared, low-generation-probability nucleotide sequences. For each public chain, a later analysis derived a clonal expansion index from normalized ranks of inferred template counts within each repertoire. In a later analysis, generation probabilities were computed using a VDJ recombination model fitted to out-of-frame rearrangements, and the results were checked against IGoR. A later analysis scored TCR-TCR, TCR-HLA and TCR-CMV co-occurrence with hypergeometric tests, applying a repertoire-size bias correction to TCR pairs. A later analysis estimated false discovery rates by permuting HLA or CMV assignments 20 times. A later analysis grouped co-occurring TCRs with DBSCAN, adding TCRdist sequence similarity when clustering within HLA-allele-positive subsets. Repertoires with fewer than 30,000 or more than 120,000 public chains, plus five repertoires with anomalous nucleotide sharing, were excluded from co-occurrence clustering. Here the immuneACCESS table is served through TCRdb, limited to in-frame sequences with V and J called. Missing clones are a known gap in these copies; in checked studies unresolved V genes cover under half, and the rest lacks a known reason. From that table come the V and J calls and clone size; the DNA was used to work out D and trimming. The sample table holds over 100,000 clones, of which approximately 82% were seen once. The top ten constitute 22% of the sample.

The cohort consisted of 666 healthy bone marrow donors. At the time of sampling, every cohort member was nominally healthy, though immune exposures that went unrecorded were likely present. The donor was CMV seropositive and was included in the group of 250 to 350 seropositive cohort members. A peripheral blood sample was collected from each donor, and TCR beta sequencing was performed on peripheral blood mononuclear cells. Genomic DNA was extracted from the blood cell samples with the Qiagen DNeasy Blood Extraction Kit. Material for sequencing was PBMCs. Recombination connected TRBV19 to TRBJ2-1, and TRBD2 aligns with 7 junction nucleotides. This clonotype was sampled from a man in his thirties or forties in good health and CMV-seropositive. The CDR3 region has the sequence CASSERESSYNEQFF. The nucleotide sequence reads TGTGCCAGTAGTGAGCGGGAAAGCTCCTACAATGAGCAGTTCTTC.